A selection of T cell receptor beta chains follows, all from one sample in a study of cytomegalovirus exposure and HLA in healthy donors. The repertoire was sequenced with immunoSEQ multiplex PCR; TCRdb's copy has only in-frame clones and lacks some. The repertoire consists of roughly 120,000 clones, with over 75% occurring once and the leading ten covering 10% to 15%. Material for sequencing was PBMCs. The receptor source for this set is a woman in her thirties or forties in good health and CMV-seropositive. Each CDR3 is given with its conserved first and last residue. A D gene is named only where the DNA matches it firmly. Clone size appears in some rows only: once, few, many, or a class for an expanded clone.

d_gene: TRBD2
j_gene: TRBJ2-7
v_gene: TRBV28
abundance: NA
CDR3nt: TGTGCCAGCTGCGGGCTAGCGGGAGCTTGGTACGAGCAGTACTTC
CDR3aa: CASCGLAGAWYEQYF

d_gene: TRBD2
j_gene: TRBJ2-1
v_gene: TRBV2
abundance: NA
CDR3nt: TGTGCCAGCAGTACCAGACTAGCGGGTTACTACAATGAGCAGTTCTTC
CDR3aa: CASSTRLAGYYNEQFF

d_gene: TRBD2
j_gene: TRBJ2-2
v_gene: TRBV5-6
abundance: NA
CDR3nt: TGTGCCAGTACCCGACTAGCGGGGAACACCGGGGAGCTGTTTTTT
CDR3aa: CASTRLAGNTGELFF

d_gene: NA
j_gene: TRBJ1-2
v_gene: TRBV7-9
abundance: NA
CDR3nt: TGTGCCAGCAGCTTGGGCCGGAACAACTATGGCTACACCTTC
CDR3aa: CASSLGRNNYGYTF

d_gene: NA
j_gene: TRBJ2-7
v_gene: TRBV29-1
abundance: NA
CDR3nt: TGCAGCGCTTTGGGGAGCGTATGGTACGAGCAGTACTTC
CDR3aa: CSALGSVWYEQYF

d_gene: NA
j_gene: TRBJ2-7
v_gene: TRBV25-1
abundance: few
CDR3nt: TGTGCCAGCCGTCAGGGAGGCGAGCAGTACTTC
CDR3aa: CASRQGGEQYF

d_gene: NA
j_gene: TRBJ1-6
v_gene: TRBV6-1
abundance: NA
CDR3nt: TGTGCCAGCAGTCCAGGGGACTATAATTCACCCCTCCACTTT
CDR3aa: CASSPGDYNSPLHF

d_gene: TRBD2
j_gene: TRBJ2-3
v_gene: TRBV15
abundance: once
CDR3nt: TGTGCCACCAGCAGGGTAAGCGGGGGAGGCACAGATACGCAGTATTTT
CDR3aa: CATSRVSGGGTDTQYF

d_gene: TRBD1
j_gene: TRBJ1-5
v_gene: TRBV5-1
abundance: NA
CDR3nt: TGCGCCAGCAGCCTAACAGGGGACTGGTCTCAGCCCCAGCATTTT
CDR3aa: CASSLTGDWSQPQHF

d_gene: NA
j_gene: TRBJ1-1
v_gene: TRBV11-2
abundance: NA
CDR3nt: TGTGCCAGCAGCTTATCCCCTCGGGGAACCCGGAGGGACACTGAAGCTTTCTTT
CDR3aa: CASSLSPRGTRRDTEAFF

d_gene: TRBD1
j_gene: TRBJ2-1
v_gene: TRBV7-9
abundance: NA
CDR3nt: TGTGCCAGCAGCTCAGTGAGGGGGCATCGGAATGAGCAGTTCTTC
CDR3aa: CASSSVRGHRNEQFF

d_gene: TRBD1
j_gene: TRBJ2-2
v_gene: TRBV27
abundance: NA
CDR3nt: TGTGCCAGCAGTTTATCGGGACAGGGACACACCGGGGAGCTGTTTTTT
CDR3aa: CASSLSGQGHTGELFF

d_gene: TRBD1
j_gene: TRBJ2-1
v_gene: TRBV7-2
abundance: NA
CDR3nt: TGTGCCAGCAGCTTCCGGGGGGACAGGGATGAGCAGTTCTTC
CDR3aa: CASSFRGDRDEQFF

d_gene: NA
j_gene: TRBJ2-1
v_gene: TRBV30
abundance: once
CDR3nt: TGTGCCTGGAGCCCCTCAGCGGGTGATCGGGAGCAGTTCTTC
CDR3aa: CAWSPSAGDREQFF

d_gene: TRBD2
j_gene: TRBJ2-1
v_gene: TRBV5-1
abundance: NA
CDR3nt: TGCGCCAGCAGCTCCCTAGCGGGCTCCTACAATGAGCAGTTCTTC
CDR3aa: CASSSLAGSYNEQFF

d_gene: NA
j_gene: TRBJ2-1
v_gene: TRBV20-1
abundance: NA
CDR3nt: TGCAGTGGAGGATCCTACAATGAGCAGTTCTTC
CDR3aa: CSGGSYNEQFF

d_gene: NA
j_gene: TRBJ1-5
v_gene: TRBV27
abundance: NA
CDR3nt: TGTGCCAGCAGTTTCAAAGGGACATTGTTCAATCAGCCCCAGCATTTT
CDR3aa: CASSFKGTLFNQPQHF

d_gene: TRBD1
j_gene: TRBJ1-1
v_gene: TRBV7-3
abundance: NA
CDR3nt: TGTGCCAGCAGTCGGGACAGCGGACCGAACACTGAAGCTTTCTTT
CDR3aa: CASSRDSGPNTEAFF

d_gene: NA
j_gene: TRBJ1-2
v_gene: TRBV28
abundance: few
CDR3nt: TGTGCCAGCAGCCCTTTGGCGGGGTCCTATGGCTACACCTTC
CDR3aa: CASSPLAGSYGYTF

d_gene: NA
j_gene: TRBJ1-5
v_gene: TRBV2
abundance: NA
CDR3nt: TGTGCCAGCAGTGGATTACAGGGACAGCCCCAGCATTTT
CDR3aa: CASSGLQGQPQHF

d_gene: TRBD2
j_gene: TRBJ2-1
v_gene: TRBV7-2
abundance: NA
CDR3nt: TGTGCCAGCAGCACCCGGACTAGCGGGTACAATGAGCAGTTCTTC
CDR3aa: CASSTRTSGYNEQFF

d_gene: TRBD1
j_gene: TRBJ1-5
v_gene: TRBV6-1
abundance: NA
CDR3nt: TGTGCCAGCAGCCTAACAGACAGGGGTGGTCAGCCCCAGCATTTT
CDR3aa: CASSLTDRGGQPQHF

d_gene: NA
j_gene: TRBJ1-5
v_gene: TRBV6-1
abundance: NA
CDR3nt: TGTGCCAGCAGTGGTCAGTTCAATCAGCCCCAGCATTTT
CDR3aa: CASSGQFNQPQHF

d_gene: NA
j_gene: TRBJ2-7
v_gene: TRBV14
abundance: NA
CDR3nt: TGTGCCAGCAGCCAAGCAGTACAGGGCAACGAGCAGTACTTC
CDR3aa: CASSQAVQGNEQYF

d_gene: NA
j_gene: TRBJ1-4
v_gene: TRBV28
abundance: NA
CDR3nt: TGTGCCAGCAAACAGGGAGGGGCCGTAGGCGAAAAACTGTTTTTT
CDR3aa: CASKQGGAVGEKLFF

d_gene: TRBD2
j_gene: TRBJ2-5
v_gene: TRBV18
abundance: NA
CDR3nt: TGTGCCAGCTCACCCCCGACTAGCCCTTATGGGGAGACCCAGTACTTC
CDR3aa: CASSPPTSPYGETQYF

d_gene: TRBD2
j_gene: TRBJ2-7
v_gene: TRBV10-2
abundance: NA
CDR3nt: TGCGCCAGCCGCAGTAGCGGGAGGGAACACGAGCAGTACTTC
CDR3aa: CASRSSGREHEQYF

d_gene: NA
j_gene: TRBJ1-1
v_gene: TRBV30
abundance: once
CDR3nt: TGTGCCTGGGAAAGACAGGTTTTGAACACTGAAGCTTTCTTT
CDR3aa: CAWERQVLNTEAFF

d_gene: TRBD1
j_gene: TRBJ2-3
v_gene: TRBV29-1
abundance: NA
CDR3nt: TGCAGCGTTGACGGGACAGGCACAGATACGCAGTATTTT
CDR3aa: CSVDGTGTDTQYF

d_gene: NA
j_gene: TRBJ2-1
v_gene: TRBV27
abundance: NA
CDR3nt: TGTGCCAGCAGCCGAGCCCGACTACCCTCCTTTATGTACAATGAGCAGTTCTTC
CDR3aa: CASSRARLPSFMYNEQFF

d_gene: TRBD2
j_gene: TRBJ2-7
v_gene: TRBV5-1
abundance: NA
CDR3nt: TGCGCCAGCAGCCTCAGCGGGAGTTCCCACGAGCAGTACTTC
CDR3aa: CASSLSGSSHEQYF

d_gene: NA
j_gene: TRBJ2-3
v_gene: TRBV28
abundance: NA
CDR3nt: TGTGCCAGCAGTTTCCGGAGACTCACAGATACGCAGTATTTT
CDR3aa: CASSFRRLTDTQYF

d_gene: TRBD2
j_gene: TRBJ2-3
v_gene: TRBV2
abundance: few
CDR3nt: TGTGCCAGCAGACTACTAGCGGGAGCCGCAGATACGCAGTATTTT
CDR3aa: CASRLLAGAADTQYF

d_gene: NA
j_gene: TRBJ2-1
v_gene: TRBV5-4
abundance: NA
CDR3nt: TGTGCCAGCAGCTTTCAGGGGCCCAATGAGCAGTTCTTC
CDR3aa: CASSFQGPNEQFF

d_gene: TRBD1
j_gene: TRBJ1-1
v_gene: TRBV2
abundance: NA
CDR3nt: TGTGCCAGCAGTCGGGACAGGGAGACTGAAGCTTTCTTT
CDR3aa: CASSRDRETEAFF

d_gene: TRBD1
j_gene: TRBJ1-3
v_gene: TRBV28
abundance: few
CDR3nt: TGTGCCAGCAGTTTAGGGGACAGTAGATCTGGAAACACCATATATTTT
CDR3aa: CASSLGDSRSGNTIYF

d_gene: NA
j_gene: TRBJ2-7
v_gene: TRBV10-3
abundance: few
CDR3nt: TGTGCCATCGCGGGGACCAGCCCCTACGAGCAGTACTTC
CDR3aa: CAIAGTSPYEQYF

d_gene: TRBD1
j_gene: TRBJ2-2
v_gene: TRBV9
abundance: NA
CDR3nt: TGTGCCAGCAGCGACCGGACAGGGAACACCGGGGAGCTGTTTTTT
CDR3aa: CASSDRTGNTGELFF

d_gene: TRBD2
j_gene: TRBJ2-1
v_gene: TRBV27
abundance: NA
CDR3nt: TGTGCCAGCAAGGATGCTCTAGCGGGATCGTACAATGAGCAGTTCTTC
CDR3aa: CASKDALAGSYNEQFF

d_gene: TRBD2
j_gene: TRBJ2-1
v_gene: TRBV7-3
abundance: NA
CDR3nt: TGTGCCAGCAGCTTAATGCCTAGCGGGACCTACAATGAGCAGTTCTTC
CDR3aa: CASSLMPSGTYNEQFF